A single sample gave rise to the 27 T cell receptor beta chains below, sequenced in a study of T cell responses to AZD1222 COVID-19 vaccine. Assay used: immunoSEQ multiplex PCR; TCRdb lists only in-frame clones, some missing. This table has about 150,000 clones, more than 90% appearing once. The sample was peripheral blood, taken on day 0 of AZD1222 vaccination. Source of these receptors: an adult in good health.

This chain uses TRBV7-8 with TRBJ1-2; 12 bases fit TRBD1. V lost 2 bases to trimming and J lost 8 bases; unmatched junction nucleotides: 6. CDR1 SGHVS and CDR2 FQNEAQ come from the germline V gene. This CDR3 is 15 amino acids long. CDR3 sequence: CASSLRDRGLDGYTF. The CDR3 DNA reads as TGTGCCAGCAGCTTAAGGGACAGGGGGCTAGACGGCTACACCTTC.

The chain is built from TRBV7-8 and TRBJ2-1, with TRBD1 identical over 10 bases. The ends lost 5 bases at V and 7 bases at J; junction bases unmatched: 11. Germline-derived CDR1 and CDR2 are SGHVS and FQNEAQ. The CDR3 has 16 residues. The chain's CDR3 is CASSLGTGAFWNEQFF. DNA of the CDR3: TGTGCCAGCAGCCTCGGGACAGGGGCTTTTTGGAATGAGCAGTTCTTC.

The J gene is TRBJ2-7, the V gene TRBV9; D is undetermined. This CDR3 comprises 13 residues. V shed 4 bases and J shed 5 bases, with 13 bases lying between them. Germline CDR1 and CDR2: SGDLS and YYNGEE. The CDR3 nucleotides are TGTGCCAGCAGCACCCTAGGGAACCACGAGCAGTACTTC. It is translated as CASSTLGNHEQYF.

The chain is built from TRBV12-5 and TRBJ1-2; TRBD1 aligns across 8 bases. J lost 4 bases, V lost 1 base, and 8 bases had no gene match. Germline V lookup: CDR1 LGHNT, CDR2 FRNRAP. The CDR3 has 16 amino acids. CDR3 loop: CASGLGGTGPTYGYTF. DNA for the CDR3: TGTGCTAGTGGTTTGGGCGGGACAGGTCCCACCTATGGCTACACCTTC.

The chain joins TRBV5-4 to TRBJ1-2; TRBD1 matches 7 bases. The CDR3 contains 14 residues. CDR1 is SGHNT and CDR2 is YYREEE in the germline V gene (reference sequence). The junction had 6 bases not matched to a gene; V was cut back by 6 bases and J by 1 base. As DNA, the CDR3 is TGTGCCAGCATGAGGACAGGACTTAACTATGGCTACACCTTC. Protein product: CASMRTGLNYGYTF.

The rearrangement uses TRBV14 and TRBJ2-1, with D perhaps matching TRBD2 (6 bases). The germline CDR1 and CDR2 sequences are SGHDN and FVKESK. V was trimmed by 10 bases and J by 7 bases, leaving 14 bases between them. This CDR3 is 12 amino acids long. CDR3 loop: CATSTRSNEQFF. Here the CDR3 DNA reads TGTGCCACCTCGACTAGATCAAATGAGCAGTTCTTC.

The chain has TRBV28 and TRBJ2-1; 7 bases fit TRBD2. Per germline, CDR1 MDHEN and CDR2 SYDVKM. J lost 2 bases, V lost 4 bases, and 11 bases had no gene match. The CDR3 contains 17 residues. Here the CDR3 reads CASSSLFLAETYNEQFF. Here the CDR3 DNA reads TGTGCCAGCAGTTCTCTATTTCTAGCGGAGACCTACAATGAGCAGTTCTTC.

V is TRBV6-4 and J is TRBJ1-4; TRBD1 is a possible D gene (6 bases). This CDR3 has 14 residues. The germline V gene has CDR1 MRHNA and CDR2 SNTAGT. The V and J ends lost 7 bases and 6 bases respectively, with 15 bases between them. CDR3 bases: TGTGCCAGCACCGGTCAGGGGTCGCATGAAAAACTGTTTTTT. Its translation: CASTGQGSHEKLFF.

The J gene is TRBJ2-1, the V gene TRBV4-2; TRBD2 matches 8 bases. J was trimmed by 5 bases and V by 2 bases; bases with no gene match: 5. The germline V gene has CDR1 LGHNA and CDR2 YNFKEQ. There are 15 residues in the CDR3. This CDR3 is CASSQRAGGNNEQFF. CDR3 coding DNA: TGTGCCAGCAGCCAACGGGCGGGAGGTAACAATGAGCAGTTCTTC.

This clone has only one observation. The chain is built from TRBV19 and TRBJ1-1, with a possible D match to TRBD1 (5 bases). Germline V CDR1 and CDR2: LNHDA, SQIVND (reference sequence). The CDR3 length is 13 residues. Trimming cost V 6 bases and J 4 bases, with 12 bases left between them. The CDR3 bases are TGTGCCAGTAGCACCTGGGGGAGCACTGAAGCTTTCTTT. Amino acids: CASSTWGSTEAFF.

The chain carries TRBV19 and TRBJ1-5; TRBD1 matches 7 bases. From germline, CDR1 is LNHDA and CDR2 SQIVND (reference sequence). This CDR3 has 12 amino acids. V lost 6 bases and J lost 8; bases outside the gene matches: 4. The CDR3 loop is CASRTGSKPQHF. CDR3 bases: TGTGCCAGTAGGACAGGGAGTAAGCCCCAGCATTTT.

The CDR3 DNA reads as TGCGCCAGCAGCCAAGTCGGGACTAGGACCTACGAGCAGTACTTC. Its translation is CASSQVGTRTYEQYF. This chain joins TRBV4-3 and TRBJ2-7, with 8 bases identical to TRBD2. Trimming took 1 base from V and 2 from J; bases not matched to a gene: 4. The CDR3 length is 15 residues. Germline lookup yields CDR1 LGHNA and CDR2 YSLEER.

This chain links TRBV7-2 with TRBJ1-2; 9 bases agree with TRBD1. Per germline, CDR1 SGHTA and CDR2 FQGNSA. This CDR3 contains 15 residues. Trimming removed 2 bases from V and 6 bases from J; junction bases left unmatched: 7. The CDR3 coding sequence is TGTGCCAGCAGCTTACCCGGGACAGGGCGGGATGGCTACACCTTC. This translates into CASSLPGTGRDGYTF.

This chain joins TRBV19 and TRBJ2-7; D possibly matches TRBD1 or TRBD2 (5 bases each). V was pared by 4 bases and J by 5 bases, with 15 bases between. The CDR3 is made up of 14 amino acids. Germline V gives CDR1 LNHDA, CDR2 SQIVND (reference sequence). The CDR3 DNA follows: TGTGCCAGTAGTACGGGGCCGTTATCGGACGAGCAGTACTTC. This codes for CASSTGPLSDEQYF.

The J gene is TRBJ2-7, the V gene TRBV7-9; 8 bases align to TRBD2. Trimming at V came to 5 bases and at J to 4 bases, leaving 10 bases not matched to a gene. Germline V gene lookup returns CDR1 SEHNR and CDR2 FQNEAQ (reference sequence). This CDR3 has 15 amino acids. The CDR3 nucleotides read TGTGCCAGCAGCCCCAGGGTAGCGGGAAGGTACGAGCAGTACTTC. Translated: CASSPRVAGRYEQYF.

CDR3 nucleotide sequence: TGTGCCAGCAGCCAACTAGCGGCTTCCTACAATGAGCAGTTCTTC. As protein: CASSQLAASYNEQFF. The gene calls are TRBV9 and TRBJ2-1; 8 positions agree with TRBD2. This CDR3 has 15 residues. V was pared by 4 bases and J by 1 base, with 4 bases of the junction left unmatched. Looked up from germline, CDR1 is SGDLS and CDR2 is YYNGEE.

The rearrangement joins TRBV9 to TRBJ2-1; 8 bases match TRBD2. The V gene end was trimmed by 5 bases and the J gene end by 6 bases; junction bases not matched to a gene: 13. Per the germline V gene, CDR1 is SGDLS and CDR2 is YYNGEE. The CDR3 is 16 residues long. The CDR3 loop reads CASSLGGGKSINEQFF. The DNA for the CDR3 is TGTGCCAGCAGTCTCGGCGGGGGGAAATCAATCAATGAGCAGTTCTTC.

A single count supports this clone. The chain combines TRBV5-4 with TRBJ2-1; TRBD2 matches at 8 bases. The CDR3 spans 15 residues. V trimming: 0 bases; J trimming: 7 bases; junction bases outside the gene matches: 6. Germline CDR1 is SGHNT and CDR2 is YYREEE (reference sequence). CDR3 amino acids: CASSLGSSGPNEQFF. The CDR3 region has the DNA TGTGCCAGCAGCTTGGGATCTAGCGGGCCGAATGAGCAGTTCTTC.

This chain connects TRBV30 to TRBJ1-1; no firm D call. The CDR3 length is 13 residues. Germline V gene lookup returns CDR1 GTSNPN and CDR2 SVGIG (reference sequence). V was trimmed by 5 bases and J by 5 bases, leaving 15 bases between them. The CDR3 is CAWFYNRGTEAFF. CDR3 nucleotides: TGTGCCTGGTTCTACAACAGAGGGACTGAAGCTTTCTTT.

This chain links TRBV6-6 with TRBJ1-2; unclear D gene. The V end lost 10 bases, the J end lost 4 bases, and 22 bases lay between the germline ends. The CDR3 contains 15 residues. Germline V CDR1 and CDR2: MNHNY, SVGAGI (reference sequence). The CDR3 spells CATSEPSELSYGYTF. As DNA, the CDR3 is TGTGCCACCTCAGAACCGAGTGAGTTAAGCTATGGCTACACCTTC.

The chain carries TRBV5-8 and TRBJ2-5; no firm D call. Germline CDR1 reads SGHTS; CDR2 reads YDEGEE. This CDR3 spans 14 amino acids. V was trimmed by 3 bases and J by 0 bases, leaving 9 bases between them. The CDR3 spells CASSYGPYQETQYF. DNA for the CDR3: TGTGCCAGCAGCTATGGCCCGTACCAAGAGACCCAGTACTTC.

The chain joins TRBV15 to TRBJ1-1; TRBD1 matches 7 bases. V lost 5 bases, J lost 3 bases, and 15 bases stayed unmatched. The CDR3 has 17 residues. Germline-derived CDR1 and CDR2 are LNHNV and YYDKDF (reference sequence). The CDR3 coding sequence is TGTGCCACCAGCGATACTATTCTACAGGGGTGGGACACTGAAGCTTTCTTT. Residues: CATSDTILQGWDTEAFF.

The V and J genes are TRBV28 and TRBJ2-1, with 11 positions matching TRBD1. CDR3 length: 17 residues. Per the germline V gene, CDR1 is MDHEN and CDR2 is SYDVKM. V lost 3 bases, J lost 4 bases, and 8 bases stayed unmatched. The CDR3 DNA reads TGTGCCAGCAGTTTTCCGCCCGGGACAGGGGGGTACAATGAGCAGTTCTTC. Its protein is CASSFPPGTGGYNEQFF.

The V and J genes are TRBV7-3 and TRBJ1-1, with D tentatively TRBD1 (5 bases). With 0 bases removed from V and 0 bases from J, the gap between germline ends came to 11 bases. The CDR3 totals 16 residues. Germline V gives CDR1 SGHTA, CDR2 FQGTGA. CDR3 sequence reads: CASSLTGRDLNTEAFF. The CDR3 DNA reads as TGTGCCAGCAGCTTAACCGGCAGGGATTTGAACACTGAAGCTTTCTTT.

J is TRBJ2-6 and V is TRBV5-1; D is possibly TRBD2 (6 bases). The ends were cut back, 6 bases at V and 2 bases at J, with 12 bases in the middle. The CDR3 loop spans 15 amino acids. Germline V CDR1 and CDR2: SGHRS, YFSETQ. CDR3 residues: CASTMSGAGANVLTF. CDR3 DNA sequence: TGCGCCAGCACCATGTCGGGGGCTGGGGCCAACGTCCTGACTTTC.

The rearrangement uses TRBV28 and TRBJ1-5; 9 bases align to TRBD1. With 3 bases clipped from V and 4 bases from J, the junction kept 7 bases outside the gene matches. The germline gives CDR1 MDHEN, CDR2 SYDVKM. The length of the CDR3 is 16 residues. The CDR3 region has the DNA TGTGCCAGCAGTTTGGTCCAGGGACAGGGAAATCAGCCCCAGCATTTT. Residues: CASSLVQGQGNQPQHF.

The J gene is TRBJ1-1, the V gene TRBV5-1; no firm D call. In germline, CDR1 is SGHRS, CDR2 YFSETQ. CDR3 size: 15 residues. V was cut by 4 bases and J by 8 bases, with 21 bases left in between. DNA for the CDR3: TGCGCCAGCAGCCCCCTGGCGAACCCGGGCACGGAAGCTTTCTTT. As protein: CASSPLANPGTEAFF.